This T cell receptor (beta chain) came from a study of T cells after yellow fever vaccination. TCRdb itself ran the 5' RACE reads through MiXCR, one entry per CDR3 protein. The sample lists a few hundred thousand distinct CDR3 sequences; 8.1% were seen once. As regards this clonotype: Its antigen is still unknown.

Broader study findings: Clonotypes appearing in both CD4 and CD8 compartments existed, and their share was small.

With V trimmed by 6 bases and J by 6 bases, 10 bases remained unmatched. CDR1 and CDR2 from the germline V gene are DFQATT and SNEGSKA (reference sequence). CDR3 length equals 13 residues. This TCR derives from a man younger than 35 who received the YFV17D yellow fever vaccine. The sample was PBMCs, taken more than 35 days after the first yellow fever vaccination. This chain joins TRBV20-1 and TRBJ2-7; 8 bases line up with TRBD1. The chain's CDR3 is CSAPTRTGFEQYF. In nucleotides, the CDR3 is TGCAGTGCCCCAACCCGGACAGGGTTCGAGCAGTACTTC.